Each of the 8 T cell receptor beta chains below was sequenced from the same sample in a study of shared clonotypes between healthy human individuals. Measured with immunoSEQ multiplex PCR; TCRdb has only the in-frame clones, and not every one. The sample has roughly 1,100,000 clones, about 77% seen once. The sample consisted of memory CD4+ T cells sorted from blood. The sample's subset: CD45RA-negative fraction. All receptors derive from a man between 18 and 35 years old in good health.

J is TRBJ1-6 and V is TRBV7-2; D remains ambiguous. Germline values: CDR1 SGHTA, CDR2 FQGNSA. CDR3 length equals 13 residues. V was clipped by 3 bases and J by 9 bases, with 9 bases between them. The CDR3 nucleotides are TGTGCCAGCAGCTTTAAGGGCGGTTCACCCCTCCACTTT. This translates into CASSFKGGSPLHF.

This chain uses TRBV5-1 with TRBJ2-5; no reliable D call. The germline V gene encodes CDR1 SGHRS and CDR2 YFSETQ. CDR3 length equals 13 residues. The V end was cut by 3 bases, the J end by 1 base, with 7 bases between. Here the CDR3 reads CASSYQAQETQYF. The CDR3 region has the DNA TGCGCCAGCAGCTACCAGGCCCAAGAGACCCAGTACTTC.

The chain couples TRBV2 to TRBJ2-2; weak D call: TRBD1 (7 bases). Trimming shortened V by 10 bases and J by 6 bases, and 15 bases separated the two germline ends. Germline V gene sequence: CDR1 SNHLY, CDR2 FYNNEI. CDR3 length: 13 residues. CDR3 in amino acids: CATRTGEAGELFF. The CDR3 DNA reads TGTGCCACGAGAACAGGGGAGGCCGGGGAGCTGTTTTTT. Full variable domain (remainder filled in from reference TRBV2 and TRBJ2-2): EPEVTQTPSHQVTQMGQEVILRCVPISNHLYFYWYRQILGQKVEFLVSFYNNEISEKSEIFDDQFSVERPDGSNFTLKIRSTKLEDSAMYFCATRTGEAGELFFGEGSRLTVL.

This chain connects TRBV5-5 to TRBJ2-7, with 7 positions matching TRBD2. V trimming: 0 bases; J trimming: 7 bases; junction bases outside the gene matches: 7. This CDR3 comprises 14 residues. Germline lookup yields CDR1 SGHKS and CDR2 YYEKEE (reference sequence). Here the CDR3 reads CASSLVAGVGEQYF. CDR3 coding DNA: TGTGCCAGCAGCTTGGTGGCGGGAGTGGGGGAGCAGTACTTC.

The chain couples TRBV18 to TRBJ2-7; D unresolved. Per the germline V gene, CDR1 is KGHSH and CDR2 is LQKENI. The CDR3 runs to 11 residues. The ends were cut back, 5 bases at V and 7 bases at J, with 9 bases in the middle. DNA of the CDR3: TGTGCCAGCTCAAGGAGCGAAGAGCAGTACTTC. It is translated as CASSRSEEQYF. Full variable domain (outside the CDR3, taken from reference TRBV18 and TRBJ2-7): NAGVMQNPRHLVRRRGQEARLRCSPMKGHSHVYWYRQLPEEGLKFMVYLQKENIIDESGMPKERFSAEFPKEGPSILRIQQVVRGDSAAYFCASSRSEEQYFGPGTRLTVT.

This clone was observed a few times. Other DNA sequences in this sample translate to the same CDR3. The chain employs TRBV28 and TRBJ1-5; D might be TRBD1 (5 bases). The CDR3 spans 13 residues. Trimming removed 4 bases at V and 3 bases at J, with 7 bases between. Germline V gene sequence: CDR1 MDHEN, CDR2 SYDVKM. CDR3: CASSSGLNQPQHF. The CDR3 region has the DNA TGTGCCAGCAGTTCAGGGCTCAATCAGCCCCAGCATTTT.

As for this clone: The same CDR3 also results from other DNA sequences found in this sample. The genes are TRBV30 and TRBJ2-1, with a weak D call TRBD2 (6 bases). Looked up from germline, CDR1 is GTSNPN and CDR2 is SVGIG (reference sequence). This CDR3 has 12 amino acids. Trimming removed 1 base at V and 9 bases at J, with 10 bases between. In DNA, the CDR3 is TGTGCCTGGAGTGGACTAGTGGGTGAGCAGTTCTTC. It specifies CAWSGLVGEQFF.

This clone occurred once. The chain combines TRBV4-1 with TRBJ2-3; 7 bases map to TRBD2. Per the germline V gene, CDR1 is MGHRA and CDR2 is YSYEKL. This CDR3 comprises 16 residues. V was pared by 0 bases and J by 0 bases, with 3 bases of the junction left unmatched. The CDR3 nucleotides read TGCGCCAGCAGCCAAGATGCTAGCGGTAGCACAGATACGCAGTATTTT. This encodes CASSQDASGSTDTQYF.